The 20 T cell receptor beta chains given below trace back to one sample, sequenced in a study of breast tumors, draining lymph nodes, adjacent tissues (dated by TCRdb to between 2015 and 2016). Lymph node samples were obtained from the axillary draining lymph nodes of breast cancer patients. The protocol used for the library was multiplex PCR. TCRdb names Illumina HiSeq 2000 as the instrument used. Using fastp at Q25 and MiXCR, TCRdb reprocessed the public reads and kept productive beta chains. Each entry merges the rows of one CDR3 protein and shows their most common DNA and genes. For this sample there are over 200,000 distinct CDR3 sequences; 34% appear just once. The ten top clones hold approximately 3.6% of the sample. Sequenced material: axillary lymph node tissue. These receptors originate from a female donor with breast cancer. Some clones in this sample may be carry-over from other donors' samples.

This clonotype was detected ten times or more. This rearrangement joins TRBV7-2 to TRBJ1-5; D remains ambiguous. The germline gives CDR1 SGHTA, CDR2 FQGNSA. V was clipped by 5 bases and J by 0 bases, with 5 bases between them. The CDR3 consists of 13 residues. DNA for the CDR3: TGTGCCAGCAGCCCCGATAGCAATCAGCCCCAGCATTTT. Amino acids: CASSPDSNQPQHF. Full variable domain (missing parts from reference TRBV7-2 and TRBJ1-5): GAGVSQSPSNKVTEKGKDVELRCDPISGHTALYWYRQSLGQGLEFLIYFQGNSAPDKSGLPSDRFSAERTGGSVSTLTIQRTQQEDSAVYLCASSPDSNQPQHFGDGTRLSIL.

This clonotype has at least ten counts. The J gene is TRBJ1-6, the V gene TRBV10-2; D call uncertain. V was pared by 6 bases and J by 11 bases, with 17 bases between. The CDR3 contains 14 residues. Germline V gene sequence: CDR1 WSHSY, CDR2 SAAADI. The chain's CDR3 is CASSLGRAIPPLHF. The DNA for the CDR3 is TGCGCCAGCAGCCTGGGGAGGGCCATTCCACCCCTCCACTTT.

The genes are TRBV11-2 and TRBJ2-1; possible D gene TRBD1, 5 bases. The CDR3 length is 14 residues. Germline CDR1 SGHAT, CDR2 FQNNGV. Trimming removed 3 bases at V and 2 bases at J, with 8 bases between. In DNA form, the CDR3 reads TGTGCCAGCAGCTTGGGGCCGGCCTACAATGAGCAGTTCTTC. Translated, it gives CASSLGPAYNEQFF.

The V and J genes are TRBV10-3 and TRBJ1-2; 9 bases match TRBD1. The CDR3 spans 14 residues. Germline assignment: CDR1 ENHRY and CDR2 SYGVKD. The ends lost 8 bases at V and 6 bases at J; junction bases unmatched: 10. CDR3 region: CAIQQGAQINGYTF. DNA for the CDR3: TGTGCCATCCAACAGGGGGCGCAGATCAATGGCTACACCTTC.

This clonotype was counted many times. The chain links TRBV9 to TRBJ1-6; D is undetermined. This CDR3 has 13 amino acids. Germline V gene lookup returns CDR1 SGDLS and CDR2 YYNGEE. V lost 3 bases, J lost 8 bases, and 9 bases lay in between. CDR3 residues: CASSARVDSPLHF. Written as DNA, the CDR3 is TGTGCCAGCAGCGCGCGGGTCGATTCACCCCTCCACTTT.

This clonotype showed up many times. The chain combines TRBV9 with TRBJ2-5; D uncertain. This CDR3 has 14 residues. V was clipped by 4 bases and J by 1 base, with 11 bases between them. Germline lookup yields CDR1 SGDLS and CDR2 YYNGEE. In DNA, the CDR3 is TGTGCCAGCAGCCCTGGCCGGGTCCAAGAGACCCAGTACTTC. This encodes CASSPGRVQETQYF.

This clonotype was observed at least ten times. This chain uses TRBV11-3 with TRBJ2-5; D may be TRBD1 (6 bases). The V gene lost 5 bases and the J gene lost 4 bases, with 14 bases spanning the gap. There are 14 residues in the CDR3. Germline V gene data show CDR1 as SGHNT and CDR2 as YENEEA. As DNA, the CDR3 is TGTGCCAGCAGCGAAACAGGGATTTCAGAGACCCAGTACTTC. This encodes CASSETGISETQYF. The full variable domain, its missing parts supplied by reference TRBV11-3 and TRBJ2-5, is EAGVVQSPRYKIIEKKQPVAFWCNPISGHNTLYWYLQNLGQGPELLIRYENEEAVDDSQLPKDRFSAERLKGVDSTLKIQPAELGDSAVYLCASSETGISETQYFGPGTRLLVL.

This clonotype was counted many times. The CDR3 DNA follows: TGCAGTGCTAGAGATCGACACACTAATGAAAAACTGTTTTTT. Translation gives CSARDRHTNEKLFF. The V gene is TRBV20-1, the J gene TRBJ1-4; D uncertain. CDR1 and CDR2 (germline): DFQATT, SNEGSKA (reference sequence). V was cut by 0 bases and J by 2 bases, with 7 bases left in between. This CDR3 is built from 14 residues.

This clonotype showed up just once. The chain recombines TRBV7-3 with TRBJ1-4, with TRBD1 as a possible D gene (6 bases). The V end was cut by 5 bases, the J end by 4 bases, with 11 bases between. CDR3 size: 14 residues. Germline loops: CDR1 SGHTA, CDR2 FQGTGA. CDR3 loop: CASSPTGVNEKLFF. For the CDR3, the DNA is TGTGCCAGCAGCCCGACAGGAGTTAATGAAAAACTGTTTTTT. Based on the CDR3 plus reference TRBV7-3 and TRBJ1-4, the full variable domain is GAGVSQTPSNKVTEKGKYVELRCDPISGHTALYWYRQSLGQGPEFLIYFQGTGAADDSGLPNDRFFAVRPEGSVSTLKIQRTERGDSAVYLCASSPTGVNEKLFFGSGTQLSVL.

The rearrangement uses TRBV19 and TRBJ1-2, with 10 bases that match TRBD1. In germline, CDR1 is LNHDA, CDR2 SQIVND (reference sequence). Losses at the gene ends were 4 bases for V and 4 bases for J; bases not matched to a gene: 9. This CDR3 contains 16 residues. The CDR3 coding sequence is TGTGCCAGTAGTACAACCGGGACAGGGGACTCCTATGGCTACACCTTC. Its protein is CASSTTGTGDSYGYTF.

The table lists this clonotype with many counts. The chain is built from TRBV4-3 and TRBJ1-3; no clear D gene. V shed 0 bases and J shed 1 base, with 7 bases lying between them. The CDR3 consists of 15 residues. The germline gives CDR1 LGHNA, CDR2 YSLEER. The CDR3 nucleotides read TGCGCCAGCAGCCAAGACCGGGTTTCTGGAAACACCATATATTTT. Translating it yields CASSQDRVSGNTIYF.

This clonotype was seen many times. This chain connects TRBV20-1 to TRBJ2-7, with 11 bases lining up with TRBD2. Unmatched junction bases numbered 7, after V lost 3 bases and J lost 3 bases. In germline, CDR1 is DFQATT, CDR2 SNEGSKA (reference sequence). The CDR3 is 15 amino acids. CDR3 in amino acids: CSASFLAGGLYEQYF. In nucleotides, the CDR3 is TGCAGTGCTAGTTTTCTAGCGGGAGGTCTCTACGAGCAGTACTTC.

V gene TRBV24-1 combines with J gene TRBJ1-5; 11 nucleotides match TRBD1. This CDR3 has 15 amino acids. Germline V CDR1 and CDR2: KGHDR, SFDVKD. Trimming removed 10 bases from V and 9 bases from J; junction bases left unmatched: 13. For the CDR3, the DNA is TGTGCCACGAGCAGGCGGACAGGGGGCTCTCGGCCCCAGCATTTT. Encoded protein: CATSRRTGGSRPQHF.

The table lists this clonotype with many counts. The rearrangement links TRBV11-2 to TRBJ2-7, with D unclear. The CDR3 spans 14 residues. Germline CDR1 is SGHAT and CDR2 is FQNNGV. V lost 1 base and J lost 1, with 8 bases in between. CDR3 DNA: TGTGCCAGCAGCTTAGGCTACAATTCCTACGAGCAGTACTTC. The encoded protein is CASSLGYNSYEQYF.

A remark on this clonotype: A much larger clone lies a single base off, so this may be a read error. The conserved phenylalanine or tryptophan is not found at the CDR3 terminus, so this likely reflects a read error. This chain links TRBV25-1 with TRBJ1-1; D call uncertain. From germline, CDR1 is MGHDK and CDR2 SYGVNS. V was clipped by 5 bases and J by 7 bases, with 8 bases between them. This CDR3 has 11 amino acids. Here the CDR3 reads CASSTEVEAFL. The CDR3 DNA reads as TGTGCCAGCAGTACGGAAGTTGAAGCTTTCCTT.

The CDR3 DNA is TGCAGTGCTTCCAGGGGGGGTCTGGGAGAGACCCAGTACTTC. Translation gives CSASRGGLGETQYF. The V gene is TRBV20-1, the J gene TRBJ2-5; TRBD1 or TRBD2 may be the D gene (7 bases each). Germline loops: CDR1 DFQATT, CDR2 SNEGSKA (reference sequence). V lost 5 bases, J lost 4 bases, and 17 bases lay in between. CDR3 length equals 14 residues.

This clonotype showed up just a few times. This sequence joins TRBV6-2 or TRBV6-3 and TRBJ1-3, with D uncertain. This CDR3 contains 15 residues. The V gene's germline CDR1 is MNHEY and CDR2 SVGEGT. The V end lost 6 bases, the J end lost 0 bases, and 12 bases lay between the germline ends. CDR3 amino acids: CASSRLAHSGNTIYF. In DNA form, the CDR3 reads TGTGCCAGCAGCCGATTGGCCCACTCTGGAAACACCATATATTTT.

The sample holds one count of this clonotype. One junction end does not reproduce the germline sequence, and a read error may be involved. The V gene is TRBV10-3, the J gene TRBJ1-4; D remains ambiguous. This CDR3 has 13 residues. Germline V gene data show CDR1 as ENHRY and CDR2 as SYGVKD. The CDR3 DNA is TGTGCCATCAGTGAGAAGGGTGGCGAAAAACTGTATTTT. Encoded protein: CAISEKGGEKLYF.

This clonotype has a count of ten or more. The chain combines TRBV19 with TRBJ1-2, with TRBD1 matching 7 bases. Trimming at V came to 4 bases and at J to 4 bases, leaving 9 bases not matched to a gene. The CDR3 consists of 15 residues. Germline-derived CDR1 and CDR2 are LNHDA and SQIVND (reference sequence). CDR3 sequence reads: CASSTSTGRSYGYTF. The CDR3 nucleotides are TGTGCCAGTAGTACCTCGACAGGGAGGAGCTATGGCTACACCTTC. The full variable domain, completed using reference TRBV19 and TRBJ1-2, is DGGITQSPKYLFRKEGQNVTLSCEQNLNHDAMYWYRQDPGQGLRLIYYSQIVNDFQKGDIAEGYSVSREKKESFPLTVTSAQKNPTAFYLCASSTSTGRSYGYTFGSGTRLTVV.

This sequence joins TRBV6-1 and TRBJ1-6; D perhaps matches TRBD1 (5 bases). CDR1 is MNHNS, CDR2 SASEGT, per germline. This CDR3 is built from 15 residues. V was shortened by 4 bases and J by 9 bases, with 16 bases between the two germline ends. As DNA, the CDR3 is TGTGCCAGCAGTGCTGATGACGGGGCTGGTTCACCCCTCCACTTT. Translated: CASSADDGAGSPLHF.